Listed here are 11 T cell receptor beta chains from one sample, sequenced in a study of shared clonotypes between healthy human individuals. The method was immunoSEQ multiplex PCR; TCRdb's version includes in-frame clones alone and lacks a portion of them. The sample lists about 2.4 million clones; 80% to 95% were seen once. The sample was naive CD4+ T cells from PBMCs. The subset was: CD45RA+ positively selected. The origin of the receptors is a man younger than 30 in good health. Some clones in this sample may be carry-over from other donors' samples.

This clone showed up just once. The genes are TRBV15 and TRBJ2-1, with 11 bases lining up with TRBD2. This CDR3 is built from 16 residues. Germline lookup yields CDR1 LNHNV and CDR2 YYDKDF (reference sequence). Unmatched junction bases numbered 8, after V lost 0 bases and J lost 10 bases. The CDR3 sequence: CATSRDRISGRGEQFF. As DNA, the CDR3 is TGTGCCACCAGCAGAGATCGAATTAGCGGGAGGGGGGAGCAGTTCTTC.

The gene calls are TRBV19 and TRBJ1-2; D unclear. The length of the CDR3 is 15 residues. Germline loops: CDR1 LNHDA, CDR2 SQIVND (reference sequence). The V end lost 3 bases, the J end lost 4 bases, and 15 bases lay between the germline ends. CDR3 sequence (DNA): TGTGCCAGTAGTATCGGGCCAAGGGATCCCTATGGCTACACCTTC. Its translation: CASSIGPRDPYGYTF.

The J gene is TRBJ2-1, the V gene TRBV6-4; 9 nucleotides agree with TRBD2. Per the germline V gene, CDR1 is MRHNA and CDR2 is SNTAGT. V shed 5 bases, J shed 8 bases, and the junction held 13 bases outside the gene matches. There are 16 residues in the CDR3. The DNA for the CDR3 is TGTGCCAGCAGTCCCTTAGCGGGAGCCGGGTTCTATGAGCAGTTCTTC. It encodes CASSPLAGAGFYEQFF.

V usage is TRBV29-1 and J usage is TRBJ2-1; D unclear. The CDR3 length is 12 residues. CDR1 is SQVTM and CDR2 is ANQGSEA in the germline V gene. Trimming took off 7 bases at V and 4 bases at J, with 11 bases between the two ends. The CDR3 nucleotides read TGCAGCGGGCATGTGTCTTACAATGAGCAGTTCTTC. The encoded protein is CSGHVSYNEQFF.

This clone occurred once. The chain couples TRBV5-1 to TRBJ2-1, with unresolved D. The germline CDR1 and CDR2 sequences are SGHRS and YFSETQ. Trimming left V 4 bases short and J 7 bases short, with 12 bases between. The CDR3 length is 13 residues. CDR3 sequence reads: CASSADGPNEQFF. In nucleotides, the CDR3 is TGCGCCAGCAGCGCGGACGGGCCAAATGAGCAGTTCTTC. Supplemented by reference TRBV5-1 and TRBJ2-1, the full variable domain reads KAGVTQTPRYLIKTRGQQVTLSCSPISGHRSVSWYQQTPGQGLQFLFEYFSETQRNKGNFPGRFSGRQFSNSRSEMNVSTLELGDSALYLCASSADGPNEQFFGPGTRLTVL.

The sample holds a few counts of this clone. The CDR3 nucleotides read TGTGCCATCAGTGAAGCAGGGGTCTGGGAAAAACTGTTTTTT. Translated: CAISEAGVWEKLFF. The chain links TRBV10-3 to TRBJ1-4; D may be TRBD1 (6 bases). There are 14 residues in the CDR3. CDR1 and CDR2 from the germline V gene are ENHRY and SYGVKD. Trimming cost V 3 bases and J 8 bases, with 13 bases left between them.

The V and J genes are TRBV28 and TRBJ1-2; D ambiguous. Germline V CDR1 and CDR2: MDHEN, SYDVKM. Trimming removed 3 bases from V and 6 bases from J, with 8 bases in between. The CDR3 totals 12 residues. CDR3 sequence: CASSFTKDGYTF. Written as DNA, the CDR3 is TGTGCCAGCAGTTTCACAAAGGATGGCTACACCTTC.

This sequence joins TRBV6-1 and TRBJ2-3, with TRBD1 as a possible D gene (5 bases). The CDR3 extends over 14 amino acids. CDR1 and CDR2 from the germline V gene are MNHNS and SASEGT. V was cut by 1 base and J by 1 base, with 6 bases left in between. The CDR3 bases are TGTGCCAGCAGTGAAGACAGGCGCACAGATACGCAGTATTTT. Translation gives CASSEDRRTDTQYF.

A note on this clone: Other DNA sequences in the same sample also yield this CDR3. The chain recombines TRBV6-6 with TRBJ1-1; D is ambiguous. Germline CDR1 reads MNHNY; CDR2 reads SVGAGI (reference sequence). The CDR3 length is 16 residues. Trimming took 7 bases from V and 0 from J, leaving 18 bases between them. In DNA, the CDR3 is TGTGCCAGCATAGGGCGTACCCCGTTAATGAACACTGAAGCTTTCTTT. It yields the protein CASIGRTPLMNTEAFF.

The gene calls are TRBV5-1 and TRBJ1-2; tentatively, D is TRBD1 (5 bases). V was pared by 3 bases and J by 0 bases, with 12 bases between. CDR1 and CDR2 from the germline V gene are SGHRS and YFSETQ. The CDR3 consists of 15 residues. The chain's CDR3 is CASSSSGPPNYGYTF. CDR3 bases: TGCGCCAGCAGCTCGTCAGGGCCCCCTAACTATGGCTACACCTTC.

This chain connects TRBV5-1 to TRBJ2-3; D not resolved. The CDR3 runs 13 residues. Trimming took off 5 bases at V and 4 bases at J, with 11 bases between the two ends. Germline CDR1 SGHRS, CDR2 YFSETQ. The CDR3 bases are TGCGCCAGCAGTTTTGTGCCGGCAGATACGCAGTATTTT. As protein: CASSFVPADTQYF.